This T cell receptor (beta chain) was sequenced during a study of T-cell reconstitution after alpha-beta-depleted transplantation in children. Study outcomes and limitations: Some patients' high day-60 TCRbeta diversity was attributed to recipient cells surviving conditioning.

V was pared by 0 bases and J by 5 bases, with 14 bases of the junction left unmatched. CDR3 size: 18 residues. Germline V gives CDR1 SGDLS, CDR2 YYNGEE. For this clonotype: The antigen remains undetermined.

For TCRbeta, the library was prepared with unique molecular identifiers. TCRdb analysed the PCR reads with MiXCR anew, one entry per CDR3 protein. The sample carries about 980,000 distinct CDR3 sequences, roughly 29% recorded once. This clonotype was sampled from a boy in the first two years of life who had a stem cell transplant for SCID, so the T cells may come from the graft donor. The sequenced sample was PBMCs, mostly from graft donor cells, obtained 360 days after TCRalphabeta/CD19-depleted stem cell transplant. The chain recombines TRBV9 with TRBJ2-5; 9 nucleotides align to TRBD1. This chain's CDR3 is CASSVGVQSTGGMETQYF. The CDR3 nucleotides are TGTGCCAGCAGCGTAGGGGTCCAATCGACAGGGGGAATGGAGACCCAGTACTTC.